The 22 T cell receptor beta chains below come from one sample, sequenced in a study of early T cells in non-severe SARS-CoV-2 infection. TCRdb reprocessed the 5' RACE reads via MiXCR and lists one record per CDR3 protein. Found here are 34,000 or so distinct CDR3 sequences, approximately 9.2% of them singletons; the top ten hold about 13%. The specimen sequenced was whole blood. Receptors originate from an adult who was a healthcare worker with PCR-confirmed SARS-CoV-2 infection or an uninfected control (not recorded which).

This clonotype is judged medium-sized. The chain carries TRBV7-9 and TRBJ2-5, with 11 bases matching TRBD2. The V and J ends lost 0 bases and 3 bases, in that order; junction bases with no gene match: 3. Germline loops: CDR1 SEHNR, CDR2 FQNEAQ (reference sequence). This CDR3 has 16 amino acids. The DNA of the CDR3 is TGTGCCAGCAGCTTAGCGCTGACTAGCGGGGAAGAGACCCAGTACTTC. It encodes CASSLALTSGEETQYF.

In nucleotides, the CDR3 is TGTGCCAGCAGCTTGGGGCCAGGGGGCCGCTTCATAACCTATAATTCACCCCTCCACTTT. The encoded protein is CASSLGPGGRFITYNSPLHF. The rearrangement joins TRBV7-9 to TRBJ1-6, with TRBD1 matching over 8 bases. CDR1 and CDR2 (germline): SEHNR, FQNEAQ (reference sequence). J was trimmed by 2 bases and V by 3 bases; bases with no gene match: 15. This CDR3 is 20 amino acids long. The full variable domain, completed using reference TRBV7-9 and TRBJ1-6, is DTGVSQNPRHKITKRGQNVTFRCDPISEHNRLYWYRQTLGQGPEFLTYFQNEAQLEKSRLLSDRFSAERPKGSFSTLEIQRTEQGDSAMYLCASSLGPGGRFITYNSPLHFGNGTRLTVT.

This clonotype has at least ten counts. The chain combines TRBV5-1 with TRBJ2-7, with TRBD1 matching 8 bases. The CDR3 consists of 17 residues. Germline CDR1 is SGHRS and CDR2 is YFSETQ. Trimming removed 0 bases from V and 1 base from J; junction bases left unmatched: 9. The chain's CDR3 is CASSLAIRDRGSYEQYF. CDR3 bases: TGCGCCAGCAGCTTGGCCATCAGAGACAGGGGTTCCTACGAGCAGTACTTC. Looking up the rest from reference TRBV5-1 and TRBJ2-7 gives the full variable domain: KAGVTQTPRYLIKTRGQQVTLSCSPISGHRSVSWYQQTPGQGLQFLFEYFSETQRNKGNFPGRFSGRQFSNSRSEMNVSTLELGDSALYLCASSLAIRDRGSYEQYFGPGTRLTVT.

The chain combines TRBV3-1 with TRBJ2-7; D remains ambiguous. V lost 1 base and J 0 bases, leaving 7 bases between the germline ends. Germline lookup yields CDR1 LGHDT and CDR2 YNNKEL (reference sequence). This CDR3 comprises 14 residues. CDR3: CASSQAWSSYEQYF. The DNA for the CDR3 is TGTGCCAGCAGCCAAGCCTGGAGCTCCTACGAGCAGTACTTC.

This clonotype showed up many times. The chain employs TRBV6-1 and TRBJ2-3; the match to TRBD1 covers 9 bases. The ends lost 6 bases at V and 6 bases at J; junction bases unmatched: 7. The CDR3 spans 14 residues. Germline loops: CDR1 MNHNS, CDR2 SASEGT. In DNA, the CDR3 is TGTGCCAGCAGCGACAGGGGGACGGCGGATACGCAGTATTTT. It codes for CASSDRGTADTQYF.

This clonotype has at least ten counts. The chain employs TRBV3-1 and TRBJ2-1; 7 bases agree with TRBD1. J gave up 12 bases and V 3 bases, and 11 bases lay outside the gene matches. Germline CDR1 is LGHDT and CDR2 is YNNKEL (reference sequence). The CDR3 has 14 amino acids. CDR3 sequence reads: CASSQPQGTIRQFF. The CDR3 region has the DNA TGTGCCAGCAGCCAGCCACAGGGGACGATTCGGCAGTTCTTC.

A few counts support this clonotype. The V and J genes are TRBV10-3 and TRBJ1-3; TRBD1 is a possible D gene (5 bases). CDR1 ENHRY and CDR2 SYGVKD come from the germline V gene. CDR3 length equals 15 residues. The V gene lost 7 bases and the J gene lost 2 bases, with 15 bases spanning the gap. The CDR3 DNA reads TGTGCCATCAAGGGGAGGGAAAGCCCTGGAAACACCATATATTTT. Translated: CAIKGRESPGNTIYF.

This clonotype was observed many times. The chain couples TRBV4-2 to TRBJ1-2; possible D gene TRBD1, 6 bases. With 8 bases removed from V and 3 bases from J, the gap between germline ends came to 16 bases. CDR1 and CDR2 (germline): LGHNA, YNFKEQ. The CDR3 loop spans 14 amino acids. Here the CDR3 reads CASGLAGDYYGYTF. The CDR3 DNA reads TGTGCCAGCGGACTGGCAGGGGACTACTATGGCTACACCTTC.

This clonotype was picked up many times. This sequence joins TRBV3-1 and TRBJ2-7, with 9 bases identical to TRBD1. Per the germline V gene, CDR1 is LGHDT and CDR2 is YNNKEL (reference sequence). This CDR3 has 15 residues. The V gene end was trimmed by 2 bases and the J gene end by 5 bases; junction bases not matched to a gene: 7. CDR3 coding DNA: TGTGCCAGCAGCCAAATTCCCGGACAGGGGAACGAGCAGTACTTC. Translated: CASSQIPGQGNEQYF.

The chain carries TRBV12-3 or TRBV12-4 and TRBJ2-7; no clear D. V gave up 2 bases and J gave up 4 bases, with 9 bases separating them. The CDR3 has 13 amino acids. The CDR3, as DNA: TGTGCCAGCAGTTTACACGGACCTTACGAGCAGTACTTC. Protein product: CASSLHGPYEQYF.

This clonotype was counted at least ten times. The J gene is TRBJ2-1, the V gene TRBV3-1, with TRBD2 identical over 9 bases. The CDR3 has 17 residues. Germline values: CDR1 LGHDT, CDR2 YNNKEL (reference sequence). Unmatched junction bases numbered 10, after V lost 6 bases and J lost 1 base. CDR3 nucleotides: TGTGCCAGCAGGGCCGCCGGGACTAGCTGGTCCTACAATGAGCAGTTCTTC. As protein: CASRAAGTSWSYNEQFF.

This clonotype was counted a few times. CDR3 DNA sequence: TGTGCCAGCAGCCAATACGCCGGCTCCTACGAGCAGTACTTC. It is translated as CASSQYAGSYEQYF. V is TRBV7-6 and J is TRBJ2-7; D uncertain. The germline gives CDR1 SGHVS, CDR2 FNYEAQ. V gave up 5 bases and J gave up 0 bases, with 11 bases separating them. The CDR3 contains 14 residues.

This clonotype was observed a few times. The chain combines TRBV4-3 with TRBJ2-1; TRBD2 aligns across 8 bases. The germline V gene has CDR1 LGHNA and CDR2 YSLEER. V lost 4 bases, J lost 4 bases, and 15 bases stayed unmatched. This CDR3 is 18 amino acids long. CDR3 coding DNA: TGCGCCAGCAGCCCAAGAGGGAGCGGGGGACCTCGTTACAATGAGCAGTTCTTC. Residues: CASSPRGSGGPRYNEQFF.

This clonotype has ten or more counts. V gene TRBV7-8 combines with J gene TRBJ2-7; D possibly corresponds to TRBD1 (6 bases). The CDR3 is 14 amino acids. The germline gives CDR1 SGHVS, CDR2 FQNEAQ. Trimming took off 3 bases at V and 0 bases at J, with 9 bases between the two ends. The CDR3: CASSLGHPSYEQYF. In DNA form, the CDR3 reads TGTGCCAGCAGCTTGGGACATCCCTCCTACGAGCAGTACTTC.

The genes are TRBV19 and TRBJ2-7, with D uncertain. The germline gives CDR1 LNHDA, CDR2 SQIVND (reference sequence). The length of the CDR3 is 11 residues. Trimming cost V 3 bases and J 6 bases, with 6 bases left between them. CDR3: CASSMSGEQYF. CDR3 nucleotide sequence: TGTGCCAGTAGTATGTCCGGCGAGCAGTACTTC.

This clonotype is labeled medium-sized. V usage is TRBV7-8 and J usage is TRBJ1-5; the D gene is possibly TRBD1 (5 bases). V was clipped by 0 bases and J by 7 bases, with 7 bases between them. The CDR3 covers 13 residues. Germline CDR1 SGHVS, CDR2 FQNEAQ. CDR3 sequence: CASSLAGDQPQHF. CDR3 bases: TGTGCCAGCAGCTTAGCAGGGGACCAGCCCCAGCATTTT.

This clonotype was counted a few times. V is TRBV24-1 and J is TRBJ2-1; TRBD2 matches 7 bases. The trim removed 4 bases at V and 9 bases at J, leaving 11 bases unmatched. Germline assignment: CDR1 KGHDR and CDR2 SFDVKD. The CDR3 runs to 15 residues. CDR3 DNA: TGTGCCACCAGTGACCACGGAAGCGGGGCAAGTGAGCAGTTCTTC. This sequence encodes CATSDHGSGASEQFF.

This clonotype has at least ten counts. The genes are TRBV6-2 or TRBV6-3 and TRBJ2-7; possible D gene TRBD1, 6 bases. In germline, CDR1 is MNHEY, CDR2 SVGEGT. The CDR3 spans 15 residues. Trimming left V 4 bases short and J 1 base short, with 14 bases between. CDR3 DNA: TGTGCCAGCAGTTCCCCCCGAGGGGGTTCCTACGAGCAGTACTTC. Protein: CASSSPRGGSYEQYF.

Ten or more counts support this clonotype. The V and J genes are TRBV7-8 and TRBJ2-5, with TRBD2 matching over 7 bases. Germline V gives CDR1 SGHVS, CDR2 FQNEAQ. V lost 1 base, J lost 1 base, and 0 bases stayed unmatched. CDR3 length equals 14 residues. The CDR3 DNA is TGTGCCAGCAGCTTAGGGGAGGGCCAAGAGACCCAGTACTTC. Translation: CASSLGEGQETQYF.

This clonotype was counted a few times. One base away lies a much larger clone, so this may be a sequencing read error. This rearrangement joins TRBV6-1 to TRBJ1-5; no clear D. Germline loops: CDR1 MNHNS, CDR2 SASEGT. The CDR3 covers 15 residues. Trimming removed 7 bases at V and 6 bases at J, with 19 bases between. The CDR3 sequence is CASTISEGTSQPQHF. CDR3 DNA sequence: TGTGCCAGCACAATTTCTGAGGGAACGAGTCAGCCCCAGCATTTT.

A few counts support this clonotype. This chain links TRBV7-3 with TRBJ2-6, with 7 positions matching TRBD1. V trimming: 4 bases; J trimming: 0 bases; junction bases outside the gene matches: 3. Germline V gene lookup returns CDR1 SGHTA and CDR2 FQGTGA. This CDR3 is built from 16 residues. The CDR3 reads CASSSYRGSGANVLTF. The CDR3 bases are TGTGCCAGCAGCTCTTACAGGGGCTCTGGGGCCAACGTCCTGACTTTC.

This clonotype has a count of ten or more. The rearrangement links TRBV6-6 to TRBJ2-3, with D tentatively TRBD1 (6 bases). CDR3 length equals 14 residues. V gave up 7 bases and J gave up 0 bases, with 11 bases separating them. Germline-derived CDR1 and CDR2 are MNHNY and SVGAGI (reference sequence). The CDR3 is CASTRDTSTDTQYF. CDR3 sequence (DNA): TGTGCCAGCACCCGGGACACTAGCACAGATACGCAGTATTTT.